Listed below are T cell receptor beta chains from one sample, sequenced in a study of blood T cell repertoires in COVID-19. Method: immunoSEQ multiplex PCR; TCRdb's copy keeps in-frame clones and lacks some. This sample carries a few hundred thousand clones, 91% of them seen once, and the ten largest clones take 0.95% to 1.5%. Sequencing used PBMCs or T cells enriched from blood (not recorded which). These receptors came from a human donor in a cohort exposed to, infected with or recovered from COVID-19 (not recorded which). The donor label of this sample is uncertain. Both conserved end residues are part of each CDR3. D genes are given only for firm matches. A row's size may be missing; if present it is once, few, many or a size class.

TRBJ1-5 | TRBV6-2/TRBV6-3 | - | TRBD1 | TGTGCCAGCAGTTACTACTCGGGACAGTCCCTAAATCAGCCCCAGCATTTT | CASSYYSGQSLNQPQHF
TRBJ2-3 | TRBV19 | - | TRBD1 | TGTGCCAGTAGTATATACAGGGGGATTGCAGATACGCAGTATTTT | CASSIYRGIADTQYF
TRBJ1-4 | TRBV9 | - | TRBD1 | TGTGCCAGCAGCGAGTCAGGGGGCGGTGAAAAACTGTTTTTT | CASSESGGGEKLFF
TRBJ2-7 | TRBV12-3/TRBV12-4 | - | - | TGTGCCAGCAGTAGGGCGGGTGGCCACGAGCAGTACTTC | CASSRAGGHEQYF
TRBJ1-5 | TRBV9 | - | TRBD1 | TGTGCCAGTGGACAGGGAGCTCAGCCCCAGCATTTT | CASGQGAQPQHF
TRBJ2-6 | TRBV7-9 | - | - | TGTGCCAGCAGCCCGGGACATGCTCTTGGGGCCAACGTCCTGACTTTC | CASSPGHALGANVLTF
TRBJ1-4 | TRBV6-2/TRBV6-3 | - | - | TGTGCCAGCAGCCAACTGGGCGCAACTAATGAAAAACTGTTTTTT | CASSQLGATNEKLFF
TRBJ1-2 | TRBV5-4 | - | TRBD1 | TGTGCCAGCGCCCCCAGGACAGGGGGTCCACAAGGGGGTAAAAACTATGGCTACACCTTC | CASAPRTGGPQGGKNYGYTF
TRBJ1-1 | TRBV7-9 | - | - | TGTGCCAGCAGCTTAGGGACAAGCATGAACACTGAAGCTTTCTTT | CASSLGTSMNTEAFF
TRBJ1-5 | TRBV2 | - | - | TGTGCCAGCAGTGATGCCCGGCGGAGGGGTCAGCCCCAGCATTTT | CASSDARRRGQPQHF
TRBJ2-7 | TRBV11-2 | - | - | TGTGCCAGCAGCTTAGTGGACAGCTCCTACGAGCAGTACTTC | CASSLVDSSYEQYF
TRBJ2-5 | TRBV4-1 | - | TRBD1 | TGCGCCAGCAGCCAGGGGATGGACAGGGGGGAGACCCAGTACTTC | CASSQGMDRGETQYF
TRBJ2-7 | TRBV10-3 | - | TRBD2 | TGTGCCATCAGTGCTAGCGGGGGATTCTACGAGCAGTACTTC | CAISASGGFYEQYF
TRBJ1-1 | TRBV9 | - | - | TGTGCCAGCAGCGCGGAGGATACTTCGTACACTGAAGCTTTCTTT | CASSAEDTSYTEAFF
TRBJ1-1 | TRBV4-2 | - | TRBD1 | TGTGCCAGCAGACCGGGACAGTTGAACACTGAAGCTTTCTTT | CASRPGQLNTEAFF
TRBJ2-5 | TRBV9 | - | TRBD2 | TGTGCCAGCAGCGGCCGGGGGGAGCAAGAGACCCAGTACTTC | CASSGRGEQETQYF
TRBJ1-5 | TRBV19 | - | TRBD1 | TGTGCCAGTAGACCTATAACAGGGGGGCAGCCCCAGCATTTT | CASRPITGGQPQHF
TRBJ1-2 | TRBV19 | once | - | TGTGCCAGTAGTCTAAGTCACAGGGCCGCTAACTATGGCTACACCTTC | CASSLSHRAANYGYTF
TRBJ1-2 | TRBV4-1 | - | TRBD1 | TGCGCCAGCAGCCAAGCGGGGACAGGGAGGTCCTATGGCTACACCTTC | CASSQAGTGRSYGYTF
TRBJ2-7 | TRBV5-1 | - | TRBD1 | TGCGCCAGCAGCTCACAGGGGGCATCGGGCGAGCAGTACTTC | CASSSQGASGEQYF
TRBJ2-6 | TRBV10-3 | - | - | TGTGCCATCAGTGATGTAGGGGGAACAGGGGCCAACGTCCTGACTTTC | CAISDVGGTGANVLTF
TRBJ1-1 | TRBV30 | - | - | TGTGCCTGGAGTCGACAGCTCGCTGAAGCTTTCTTT | CAWSRQLAEAFF
TRBJ1-1 | TRBV6-5 | - | - | TGTGCCAGCAGTAGTAGGGGGAACACTGAAGCTTTCTTT | CASSSRGNTEAFF
TRBJ1-1 | TRBV4-1 | - | TRBD1 | TGCGCCAGCAGCCTGACAGGGTTGAACACTGAAGCTTTCTTT | CASSLTGLNTEAFF
TRBJ1-2 | TRBV7-8 | few | - | TGTGCCAGCAGCCCGCGGGGGGAAGGGCTCAATGGCTACACCTTC | CASSPRGEGLNGYTF
TRBJ2-3 | TRBV6-4 | - | - | TGTGCCAGCAGTTTGGGGAGCGCAGATACGCAGTATTTT | CASSLGSADTQYF
TRBJ2-2 | TRBV4-1 | - | - | TGCGCCAGCAGCCAAGTACTAGACGCCGGGGAGCTGTTTTTT | CASSQVLDAGELFF
TRBJ2-5 | TRBV24-1 | - | - | TGTGCCACCAGTGATATTGGCAGGGGGGAAGAGACCCAGTACTTC | CATSDIGRGEETQYF
TRBJ2-3 | TRBV14 | - | TRBD2 | TGTGCCAGCAGCCAAGATTGGGGAGGGGCAGATACGCAGTATTTT | CASSQDWGGADTQYF
TRBJ1-1 | TRBV5-1 | - | TRBD1 | TGCGCCAGCAGCTTTGGGACAGAGGGAACTGAAGCTTTCTTT | CASSFGTEGTEAFF
TRBJ1-3 | TRBV6-5 | - | - | TGTGCCAGCAGTTACTCGCCCCAGGGTCCTGGAAACACCATATATTTT | CASSYSPQGPGNTIYF
TRBJ2-7 | TRBV19 | - | - | TGTGCCACCACCAGCAGGGGATCCCCCGCGGTGCAGTACTTC | CATTSRGSPAVQYF
TRBJ1-6 | TRBV2 | once | TRBD1 | TGTGCCAGCAGTTCAGGGGGCAATAATTCACCCCTCCACTTT | CASSSGGNNSPLHF
TRBJ2-7 | TRBV5-4 | many | TRBD1 | TGTGCCAGCAGTCACCCCTCGGGACAGGGGGCGAACTACGAGCAGTACTTC | CASSHPSGQGANYEQYF
TRBJ1-1 | TRBV19 | - | - | TGTGCCAGTAGTATTGGGGGGGTGAACACTGAAGCTTTCTTT | CASSIGGVNTEAFF
TRBJ2-3 | TRBV7-2 | - | - | TGTGCCAGCAGCTTAGCGGGGGGAGATACGCAGTATTTT | CASSLAGGDTQYF
TRBJ2-3 | TRBV10-3 | - | TRBD2 | TGTGCCATCAGTGCCCGGACTAGCGGGGGGGGGACAGATACGCAGTATTTT | CAISARTSGGGTDTQYF
TRBJ2-7 | TRBV7-2 | - | - | TGTGCCAGCAGCTTAGTGAGTGTCTCCTACGAGCAGTACTTC | CASSLVSVSYEQYF
TRBJ2-7 | TRBV27 | - | TRBD1 | TGTGCCAGCGGGGACAGGGTCGGGTACGAGCAGTACTTC | CASGDRVGYEQYF
TRBJ1-5 | TRBV19 | - | TRBD1 | TGTGCCAGTAGTGGACAGGGCGGTCGCAATCAGCCCCAGCATTTT | CASSGQGGRNQPQHF
TRBJ1-2 | TRBV7-9 | few | TRBD1 | TGTGCCAGCACCCGGACAGGACCTAACTATGGCTACACCTTC | CASTRTGPNYGYTF
TRBJ2-2 | TRBV29-1 | few | TRBD2 | TGCAGCGTTTTTGGACTAGCGGGGAATGGGGAGCTGTTTTTT | CSVFGLAGNGELFF
TRBJ1-2 | TRBV25-1 | - | - | TGTGCCAGCAGTGGAGGGGTGGGGGGTCGCTACACCTTC | CASSGGVGGRYTF
TRBJ2-3 | TRBV6-5 | - | TRBD1 | TGTGCCAGCAGTCAGGGGGCCCCCACAGATACGCAGTATTTT | CASSQGAPTDTQYF
TRBJ2-2 | TRBV12-5 | once | TRBD1 | TGTGCTAGTGGTTTGGCCAGGGGGCGGATCACCGGGGAGCTGTTTTTT | CASGLARGRITGELFF
TRBJ2-3 | TRBV7-2 | - | TRBD1 | TGTGCCAGCAGCTTAGTACAGGGGGCAGATACGCAGTATTTT | CASSLVQGADTQYF
TRBJ1-5 | TRBV25-1 | - | TRBD1 | TGTGCCAGCAGTGTGGACAGGGACAAACAGCCCCAGCATTTT | CASSVDRDKQPQHF
TRBJ2-5 | TRBV5-1 | once | TRBD1 | TGCGCCAGCAGCCCCCCGACAGGGACAGGGGGAGAGACCCAGTACTTC | CASSPPTGTGGETQYF
TRBJ1-2 | TRBV5-4 | - | TRBD1 | TGTGCCAGCAGCCCGGGACAGGTTTATGGCTACACCTTC | CASSPGQVYGYTF
TRBJ1-5 | TRBV19 | - | TRBD1 | TGTGCCAGTAGTATAGTGACAGGGGGCCGTTATAGCAATCAGCCCCAGCATTTT | CASSIVTGGRYSNQPQHF
TRBJ1-2 | TRBV7-9 | - | TRBD1 | TGTGCCAGCAGCCCTACCCGGACAGGGGACTATGGCTACACCTTC | CASSPTRTGDYGYTF
TRBJ1-2 | TRBV5-4 | - | - | TGTGCCAGCAGCTTGACAGGGTTTTATGGCTACACCTTC | CASSLTGFYGYTF
TRBJ2-7 | TRBV27 | few | TRBD2 | TGTGCCAGCAGGAAACCGGGAGGCGAGCAGTACTTC | CASRKPGGEQYF
TRBJ1-2 | TRBV18 | - | - | TGTGCCAGCTCACCTCAGGGCGAGCCGTATGGCTACACCTTC | CASSPQGEPYGYTF
TRBJ2-7 | TRBV5-6 | - | - | TGTGCCAGCAGCAACCGGGACAACTCCTACGAGCAGTACTTC | CASSNRDNSYEQYF